This T cell receptor beta chain was identified in a study of OX40 agonist ivuxolimab in advanced cancers. Turning to this clone: Its antigen is still unknown.

Study-level results: Within 6 weeks, CD4+ and CD8+ blood T cells expanded clonally at 0.1 to 3.0 mg/kg.

The assay was immunoSEQ multiplex PCR, and TCRdb's table has in-frame clones only and misses some. Of roughly 77,000 clones listed, around 80% are singletons. V shed 1 base and J 4 bases; nucleotides not matched to a gene: 5. The germline gives CDR1 MGHRA, CDR2 YSYEKL. The CDR3 is 17 amino acids. The specimen comprised CD4+ or CD8+ T cells sorted from blood, sampled in a trial of the OX40 agonist ivuxolimab. This sequence was found in an adult with an advanced solid tumor such as melanoma, head and neck, liver or kidney cancer. This chain links TRBV4-1 with TRBJ2-1, with 12 bases lining up with TRBD2. DNA for the CDR3: TGCGCCAGCAGCCAAGTGAGACTAGCGGGGGTTTACAATGAGCAGTTCTTC. It specifies CASSQVRLAGVYNEQFF.